This T cell receptor (beta chain) was sequenced in a study of a mutant IDH1 vaccine in newly diagnosed glioma. At the level of the study: The treated population exhibited a male proportion of roughly 60%, a female proportion of 37.5%, and a mean age of around 40 years.

Sample time point: baseline, week 1 (first vaccination visit). Treatment described: pre-vaccination baseline after standard-of-care therapy. Each donor presented with a new WHO grade 3 or 4 astrocytoma that tested IDH1-mutant and showed ATRX loss. Germline V gene data show CDR1 as MGHDK and CDR2 as SYGVNS. The V and J ends lost 10 bases and 4 bases respectively, with 6 bases between them. The CDR3 sequence is 10 residues long. Of note for this clone: What it recognizes is unknown.

Here immunoSEQ multiplex PCR was the method, and the copy in TCRdb shows in-frame clones only, minus some. The sample has fewer than 65,000 clones; 60% to 85% are singletons. Study-wide findings and caveats: Immune responses induced by the vaccine were seen in 80% to 95% of patients, spanning multiple MHC alleles.

The material was PBMCs, obtained from a glioma patient treated with radiotherapy, temozolomide or both. The chain employs TRBV25-1 and TRBJ2-3, with unresolved D. The TCR originated in a woman aged 40 to 50 with glioma. The CDR3, as DNA: TGTGCCATTGGGGCAGATACGCAGTATTTT. Translated, it gives CAIGADTQYF.